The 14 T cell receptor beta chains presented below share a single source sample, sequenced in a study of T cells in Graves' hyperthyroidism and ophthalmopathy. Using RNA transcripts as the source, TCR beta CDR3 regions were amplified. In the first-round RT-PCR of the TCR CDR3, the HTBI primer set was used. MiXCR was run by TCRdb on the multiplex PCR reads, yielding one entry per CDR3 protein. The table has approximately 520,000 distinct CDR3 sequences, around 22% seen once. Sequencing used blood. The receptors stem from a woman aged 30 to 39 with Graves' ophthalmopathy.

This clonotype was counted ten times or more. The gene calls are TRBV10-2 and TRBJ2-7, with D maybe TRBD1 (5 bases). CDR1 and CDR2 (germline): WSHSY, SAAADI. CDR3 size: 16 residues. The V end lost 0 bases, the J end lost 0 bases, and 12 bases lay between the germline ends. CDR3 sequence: CASSESSGFHSYEQYF. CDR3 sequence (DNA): TGCGCCAGCAGTGAGTCTTCAGGGTTCCACTCCTACGAGCAGTACTTC.

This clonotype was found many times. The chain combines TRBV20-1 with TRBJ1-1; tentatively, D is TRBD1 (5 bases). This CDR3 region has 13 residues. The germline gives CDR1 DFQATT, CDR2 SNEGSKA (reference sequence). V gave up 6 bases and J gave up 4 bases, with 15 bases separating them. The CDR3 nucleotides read TGCAGTGCCATCGACCCAAGGGGCACTGAAGCTTTCTTT. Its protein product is CSAIDPRGTEAFF.

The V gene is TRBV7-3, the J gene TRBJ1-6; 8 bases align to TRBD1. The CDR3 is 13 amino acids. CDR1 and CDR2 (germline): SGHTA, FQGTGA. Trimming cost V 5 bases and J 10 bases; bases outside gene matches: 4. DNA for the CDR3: TGTGCCAGCAGCCAACAGGGGGGGTCACCCCTCCACTTT. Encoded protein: CASSQQGGSPLHF.

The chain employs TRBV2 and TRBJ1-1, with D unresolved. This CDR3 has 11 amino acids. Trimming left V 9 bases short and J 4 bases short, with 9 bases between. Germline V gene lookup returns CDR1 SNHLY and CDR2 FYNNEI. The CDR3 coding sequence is TGTGCCAGACAGCGGTCCACTGAAGCTTTCTTT. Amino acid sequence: CARQRSTEAFF.

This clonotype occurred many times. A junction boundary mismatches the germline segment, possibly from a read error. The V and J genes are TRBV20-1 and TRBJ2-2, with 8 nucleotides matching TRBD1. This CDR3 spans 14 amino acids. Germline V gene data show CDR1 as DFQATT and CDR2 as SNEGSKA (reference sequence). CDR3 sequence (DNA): TGCAGTGCTAGACAGGGGGCGGACACCGGGGAGCCGTTTTTT. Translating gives CSARQGADTGEPFF.

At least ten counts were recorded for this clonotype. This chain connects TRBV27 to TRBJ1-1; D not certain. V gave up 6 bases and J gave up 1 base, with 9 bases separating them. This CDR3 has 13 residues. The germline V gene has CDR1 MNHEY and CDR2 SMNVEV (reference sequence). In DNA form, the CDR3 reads TGTGCCAGCAGGGCAACTTGGAACACTGAAGCTTTCTTT. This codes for CASRATWNTEAFF.

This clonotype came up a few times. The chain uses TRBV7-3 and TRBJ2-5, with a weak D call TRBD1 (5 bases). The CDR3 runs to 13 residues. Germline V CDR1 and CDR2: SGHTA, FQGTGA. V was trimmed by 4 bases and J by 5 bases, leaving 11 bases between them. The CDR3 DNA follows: TGTGCCAGCAGCTCCGACAGCTTCGAGACCCAGTACTTC. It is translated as CASSSDSFETQYF.

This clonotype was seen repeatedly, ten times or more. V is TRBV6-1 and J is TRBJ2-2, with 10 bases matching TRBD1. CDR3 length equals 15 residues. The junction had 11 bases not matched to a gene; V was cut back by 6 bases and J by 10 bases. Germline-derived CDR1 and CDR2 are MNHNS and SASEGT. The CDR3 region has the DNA TGTGCCAGCAGCCAAGACAGGGGGCGGAATCAGGAGCTGTTTTTT. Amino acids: CASSQDRGRNQELFF.

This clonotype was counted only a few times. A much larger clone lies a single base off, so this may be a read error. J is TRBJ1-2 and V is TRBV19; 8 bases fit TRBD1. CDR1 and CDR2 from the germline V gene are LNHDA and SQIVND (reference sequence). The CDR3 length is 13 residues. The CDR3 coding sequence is TGTGCCAGTAGTGGACAGGGACAGTATGGCTACAGCTTC. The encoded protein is CASSGQGQYGYSF. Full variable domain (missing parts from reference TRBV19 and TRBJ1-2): DGGITQSPKYLFRKEGQNVTLSCEQNLNHDAMYWYRQDPGQGLRLIYYSQIVNDFQKGDIAEGYSVSREKKESFPLTVTSAQKNPTAFYLCASSGQGQYGYSFGSGTRLTVV.

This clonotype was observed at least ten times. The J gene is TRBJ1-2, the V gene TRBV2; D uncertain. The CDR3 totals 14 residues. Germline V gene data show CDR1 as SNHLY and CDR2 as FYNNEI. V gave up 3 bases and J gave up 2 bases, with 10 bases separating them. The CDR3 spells CASSEAAQNYGYTF. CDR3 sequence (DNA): TGTGCCAGCAGTGAGGCGGCGCAGAACTATGGCTACACCTTC.

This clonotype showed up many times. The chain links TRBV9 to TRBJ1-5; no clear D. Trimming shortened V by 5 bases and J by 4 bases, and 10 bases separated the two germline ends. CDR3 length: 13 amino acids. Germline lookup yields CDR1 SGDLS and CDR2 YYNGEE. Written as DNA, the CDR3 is TGTGCCAGCAGTGTTGGGAGTAATCAGCCCCAGCATTTT. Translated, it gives CASSVGSNQPQHF.

CDR3 sequence reads: CASSMGFWGNSNQPQHF. In DNA, the CDR3 is TGTGCCAGCAGTATGGGCTTTTGGGGGAATAGCAATCAGCCCCAGCATTTT. This sequence joins TRBV12-3 or TRBV12-4 and TRBJ1-5, with a possible D match to TRBD1 (5 bases). Trimming stripped 5 bases from V and 0 bases from J, with 17 bases between. The CDR3 length is 17 residues.

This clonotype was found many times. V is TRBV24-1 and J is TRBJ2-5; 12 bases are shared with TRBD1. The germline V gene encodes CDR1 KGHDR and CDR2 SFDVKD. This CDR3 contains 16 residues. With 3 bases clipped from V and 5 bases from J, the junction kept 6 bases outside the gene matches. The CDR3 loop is CATSDTGTGGAETQYF. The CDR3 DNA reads TGTGCCACCAGTGATACGGGGACAGGGGGCGCGGAGACCCAGTACTTC.

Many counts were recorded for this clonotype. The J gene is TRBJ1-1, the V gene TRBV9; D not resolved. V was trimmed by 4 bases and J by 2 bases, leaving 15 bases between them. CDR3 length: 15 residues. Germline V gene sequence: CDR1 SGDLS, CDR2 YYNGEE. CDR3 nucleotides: TGTGCCAGCAGCACCCTGGACGGTCCTAACACTGAAGCTTTCTTT. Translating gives CASSTLDGPNTEAFF.